This paragraph covers one T cell receptor beta chain sequence. Its antigen is unidentified. The data stem from a study of CD4+ T cells in melanoma. Study results and limitations: Diverse differentiation states were reported for melanoma neoantigen-specific CD4+ T cells. A reported correlation linked neoantigen-specific CD4+ T cells to CD8+, macrophage and B cell function.

Sequencing used immunoSEQ multiplex PCR; TCRdb keeps in-frame clones, though not all of them. The profile covers 50,000 or so clones, with approximately 89% appearing a single time and 12% taken by the ten largest. The germline CDR1 and CDR2 sequences are MGHRA and YSYEKL. V lost 5 bases and J lost 5; bases outside the gene matches: 8. This CDR3 has 14 amino acids. The sequencing input was peripheral blood. The receptor was isolated from a human donor with melanoma. The genes are TRBV4-1 and TRBJ1-1; TRBD1 agrees at 7 bases. CDR3 loop: CASSMTGRRTEAFF. As DNA, the CDR3 is TGCGCCAGCAGCATGACAGGGAGACGGACTGAAGCTTTCTTT.